This T cell receptor (beta chain) was recorded in a study of metastatic and nonmetastatic thyroid tumors (dated by TCRdb to the early 2020s). As for the study more broadly: Repertoires from peripheral blood and from tumor or nodule tissue samples of malignant and benign thyroid patients were compared.

None of the patients had been given any treatment before thyroid surgery. Using T-cell receptor beta sequencing, the study looked back at clinical samples from patients collected from the early 2010s to the late 2010s. Trimming leaves V shorter by 6 bases and J shorter by 6 bases, with the junction holding 4 bases beyond the gene matches. Via the germline V gene (reference sequence), CDR1 is LNHDA and CDR2 SQIVND. Reading from cysteine to phenylalanine, the CDR3 counts 13 amino acids. Just CDR3 DNA is preserved here, 39 bases in frame from base 1. General conclusions and limits of the study: TCR beta diversity was reported as significantly higher in malignant tumors than in benign nodules, in both blood and tumor samples.

The library was made by PCR. The sequencing machine was an Illumina HiSeq 4000. High-throughput sequencing was used to profile the TCR beta-chain CDR3 region of every patient. As for the original processing: CDR3 differences across clinicopathological groups were used to build a classifier for discriminating distant-metastatic papillary thyroid cancer patients. To measure repertoire diversity the researchers used the Shannon index, while the Morisita-Horn index served to gauge how similar the tumor and blood repertoires were. The public reads were reprocessed in TCRdb via fastp at Q25 and MiXCR, keeping in-frame beta chains. These V and J calls derive from TCRdb rather than the authors' analysis. The sample table holds some 20,000 clones, of which approximately 34% were seen once. Of the sample, 29% is held by the ten largest clones. This clone was detected only a few times. Its target antigen remains unknown. Base qualities are not recorded, but no much larger clone differs from it by a single base.

The source of this sequence is a female donor with papillary thyroid cancer or a benign thyroid nodule (not recorded which). Some clones in this sample may be carry-over from other donors' samples. Sequencing was done on a sample of tumor tissue. This sequence uses TRBV19 and TRBJ1-2; TRBD1 fits 10 bases in the junction. The CDR3 loop reads CASRDRGKNGYTF. The DNA is TGTGCCAGTAGGGACAGGGGGAAGAATGGCTACACCTTC.